The next 6 T cell receptor beta chains were all read from a single sample in a study of blood T cell repertoires in COVID-19. Sequenced by immunoSEQ multiplex PCR; TCRdb stores in-frame clones only, minus some. The sample yields roughly 250,000 clones, 81% seen once. Material: peripheral blood. The receptors here all came from a woman aged 55-70 years with active or convalescent COVID-19.

The chain joins TRBV20-1 to TRBJ2-1; D is undetermined. The CDR3 spans 11 residues. The germline V gene encodes CDR1 DFQATT and CDR2 SNEGSKA (reference sequence). Trimming stripped 3 bases from V and 4 bases from J, with 4 bases between. The CDR3 protein is CSASRYNEQFF. In nucleotides, the CDR3 is TGCAGTGCTAGCCGTTACAATGAGCAGTTCTTC.

The chain joins TRBV7-3 to TRBJ2-3, with D possibly matching TRBD2 (7 bases). The germline gives CDR1 SGHTA, CDR2 FQGTGA. Trimming took off 5 bases at V and 5 bases at J, with 14 bases between the two ends. This CDR3 has 14 residues. In DNA, the CDR3 is TGTGCCAGCAGCGCCGGGGGGCCTTTAGATACGCAGTATTTT. It specifies CASSAGGPLDTQYF.

J is TRBJ1-2 and V is TRBV5-1; 10 nucleotides line up with TRBD1. The CDR3 sequence is 16 residues long. V was clipped by 0 bases and J by 4 bases; unmatched bases: 6. Germline loops: CDR1 SGHRS, CDR2 YFSETQ. CDR3 DNA: TGCGCCAGCAGCTTGGCCGGACAGGGGGGCGTCTATGGCTACACCTTC. As protein: CASSLAGQGGVYGYTF.

This clone came up many times. The V call is TRBV7-9, the J call TRBJ2-7, with D perhaps matching TRBD1 (6 bases). CDR1 is SEHNR, CDR2 FQNEAQ, per germline (reference sequence). This CDR3 has 13 residues. V lost 5 bases, J lost 3 bases, and 11 bases lay in between. Here the CDR3 DNA reads TGTGCCAGCAGCGTCACAGGGAACTACGAGCAGTACTTC. It codes for CASSVTGNYEQYF.

This clone was picked up one time. The CDR3 protein is CASSPWTSGIQETQYF. DNA of the CDR3: TGTGCCAGTAGTCCTTGGACTAGCGGGATTCAAGAGACCCAGTACTTC. The gene calls are TRBV19 and TRBJ2-5; TRBD2 matches at 12 bases. The CDR3 has 16 amino acids. Germline CDR1 and CDR2: LNHDA and SQIVND (reference sequence). V was clipped by 5 bases and J by 2 bases; unmatched bases: 6.

This chain joins TRBV18 and TRBJ1-2; no definite D call. Between the trimmed V and J ends, which lost 3 bases and 4 bases, there was a span of 9 bases. The CDR3 length is 13 residues. The germline gives CDR1 KGHSH, CDR2 LQKENI. CDR3 sequence reads: CASSPNASYGYTF. In DNA form, the CDR3 reads TGTGCCAGCTCACCTAACGCCAGCTATGGCTACACCTTC.